In its sample, the clone carrying this TCR beta chain was seen once. Authors' processing steps: Reference gene primer amplification gave nucleated cell count estimates. Clones were read by immunoSEQ multiplex PCR, and TCRdb kept only the in-frame ones, dropping some. V, J and clone size were drawn from that table, and D and trimming were deduced from the DNA. The data hold about 180,000 clones, with over 75% observed a single time. The sample belongs to a study of blood T cell repertoires in COVID-19. CDR1 is SEHNR, CDR2 FQNEAQ, per germline (reference sequence). Deletions cut 1 base from V and 6 bases from J, with 9 bases between. There are 13 residues in the CDR3.

The sample taken for sequencing was peripheral blood. The V and J genes are TRBV7-9 and TRBJ1-2; D is undetermined. The sequence derives from a man between 65 and 85 years old with active or convalescent COVID-19. CDR3 amino acids: CASSLVWENGYTF. The DNA of the CDR3 is TGTGCCAGCAGCTTAGTATGGGAGAATGGCTACACCTTC. Combining the CDR3 with reference TRBV7-9 and TRBJ1-2 gives the whole variable domain DTGVSQNPRHKITKRGQNVTFRCDPISEHNRLYWYRQTLGQGPEFLTYFQNEAQLEKSRLLSDRFSAERPKGSFSTLEIQRTEQGDSAMYLCASSLVWENGYTFGSGTRLTVV.